The 12 T cell receptor beta chains below come from one sample, sequenced in a study of CD8 T cells in Susac syndrome. With random hexamers, 0.5 to 1 ug RNA was reverse transcribed. TCRdb processed the immunoSEQ multiplex PCR reads anew with MiXCR; each CDR3 protein has one entry. The table lists approximately 120,000 distinct CDR3 sequences, about 95% of them singletons. Sequencing was carried out using CD4+ T cells from PBMCs. These receptors came from a human donor in good health.

The gene calls are TRBV2 and TRBJ1-1; D perhaps matches TRBD1 (5 bases). There are 12 residues in the CDR3. V lost 3 bases, J lost 10 bases, and 12 bases lay in between. Looked up from germline, CDR1 is SNHLY and CDR2 is FYNNEI. The CDR3: CASSEWGAGAFF. For the CDR3, the DNA is TGTGCCAGCAGTGAGTGGGGCGCGGGAGCTTTCTTT.

The chain joins TRBV10-3 to TRBJ2-5, with D perhaps assigned TRBD1 or TRBD2 (5 bases each). CDR3 length: 13 residues. V lost 0 bases, J lost 7 bases, and 9 bases lay in between. The germline gives CDR1 ENHRY, CDR2 SYGVKD. The CDR3 DNA reads TGTGCCATCAGTGAGTCGGGGGTCGGGACCCAGTACTTC. Protein product: CAISESGVGTQYF.

This clonotype was seen once. The V and J genes are TRBV7-2 and TRBJ1-5, with 7 bases aligning to TRBD1. In germline, CDR1 is SGHTA, CDR2 FQGNSA. The CDR3 runs to 15 residues. V shed 4 bases, J shed 7 bases, and the junction held 10 bases outside the gene matches. CDR3 residues: CASSSRTGGIQPQHF. In DNA, the CDR3 is TGTGCCAGCAGCTCCAGGACAGGTGGTATCCAGCCCCAGCATTTT.

The chain couples TRBV27 to TRBJ2-3; 14 bases match TRBD2. Losses at the gene ends were 7 bases for V and 7 bases for J; bases not matched to a gene: 7. Germline CDR1 and CDR2: MNHEY and SMNVEV (reference sequence). This CDR3 is built from 15 residues. The CDR3 DNA sequence: TGTGCCAGCATCAAAGGGACTAGCGGGAGTTATACGCAGTATTTT. Its translation is CASIKGTSGSYTQYF.

This chain uses TRBV6-2 or TRBV6-3 with TRBJ2-7, with D unresolved. In germline, CDR1 is MNHEY, CDR2 SVGEGT. V was clipped by 6 bases and J by 5 bases, with 17 bases between them. The CDR3 is 14 residues long. CDR3 in amino acids: CASRLEEGRDEQYF. CDR3 bases: TGTGCCAGCAGATTGGAAGAAGGGCGCGACGAGCAGTACTTC.

This chain connects TRBV6-2 or TRBV6-3 to TRBJ2-2, with 7 bases lining up with TRBD2. The CDR3 has 14 residues. The ends lost 7 bases at V and 0 bases at J; junction bases unmatched: 2. Germline V gives CDR1 MNHEY, CDR2 SVGEGT. DNA of the CDR3: TGTGCCAGCATTGCGGGAGCGAACACCGGGGAGCTGTTTTTT. Translating it yields CASIAGANTGELFF.

The chain combines TRBV27 with TRBJ1-1; D is unresolved. In germline, CDR1 is MNHEY, CDR2 SMNVEV (reference sequence). This CDR3 comprises 13 residues. V lost 6 bases, J lost 1 base, and 9 bases lay in between. The CDR3, as DNA: TGTGCCAGCAGGAAGGGCCGGAACACTGAAGCTTTCTTT. Amino acid sequence: CASRKGRNTEAFF.

The chain has TRBV18 and TRBJ2-3; D is ambiguous. Trimming took off 1 base at V and 2 bases at J, with 4 bases between the two ends. The length of the CDR3 is 13 residues. Germline V CDR1 and CDR2: KGHSH, LQKENI. The CDR3 here is CASSPRYTDTQYF. The CDR3 DNA is TGTGCCAGCTCACCACGTTACACAGATACGCAGTATTTT.

CDR3 sequence reads: CSAGRGGENEQFF. The CDR3 nucleotides are TGCAGTGCTGGCCGGGGGGGGGAAAATGAGCAGTTCTTC. This rearrangement joins TRBV20-1 to TRBJ2-1, with 8 bases lining up with TRBD2. The CDR3 has 13 residues. The V gene end was trimmed by 5 bases and the J gene end by 7 bases; junction bases not matched to a gene: 7. Germline values: CDR1 DFQATT, CDR2 SNEGSKA (reference sequence).

The chain is built from TRBV7-2 and TRBJ2-1; the D gene is possibly TRBD1 (7 bases). V was cut by 3 bases and J by 4 bases, with 19 bases left in between. The germline gives CDR1 SGHTA, CDR2 FQGNSA. The CDR3 loop spans 17 amino acids. CDR3 DNA: TGTGCCAGCAGCTTCCAGGGGGGCCCCGGGGTGTACAATGAGCAGTTCTTC. As protein: CASSFQGGPGVYNEQFF.

The CDR3 here is CASSLDGQVGGYTF. CDR3 DNA: TGTGCCAGCAGCTTAGACGGACAGGTCGGTGGCTACACCTTC. V is TRBV7-6 and J is TRBJ1-2; 7 nucleotides align to TRBD1. V lost 1 base, J lost 7 bases, and 6 bases stayed unmatched. The CDR3 is 14 residues long. CDR1 and CDR2 from the germline V gene are SGHVS and FNYEAQ.

This clonotype was picked up one time. This chain joins TRBV21-1 and TRBJ2-7; the table's D call of TRBD2 was not tested on the DNA. TRBV21-1 counts as a pseudogene. CDR3 length equals 17 residues. CDR3 in DNA: TGTGCCAGCAGCAAAGTCATTATTGAACTAGCGTTCTACGAGCAGTACTTC. This codes for CASSKVIIELAFYEQYF.